This T cell receptor beta chain was recorded in a study of control samples from healthy donors and cancer patients. TCRdb's table, derived via immunoSEQ multiplex PCR, lists solely in-frame clones and lacks some. The repertoire holds some 130,000 clones, with 90% as singletons. The TCR originated in a young man in good health. Sequencing was performed on blood.

This CDR3 reads CASRGLAGYNEQYV. CDR3 nucleotide sequence: TGTGCCAGCAGGGGACTAGCGGGATACAACGAGCAGTACGTC. The rearrangement uses TRBV11-2 and TRBJ2-7, with TRBD2 matching 13 bases. Germline lookup yields CDR1 SGHAT and CDR2 FQNNGV. Losses at the gene ends were 6 bases for V and 5 bases for J; bases not matched to a gene: 4. The CDR3 is 14 residues long.